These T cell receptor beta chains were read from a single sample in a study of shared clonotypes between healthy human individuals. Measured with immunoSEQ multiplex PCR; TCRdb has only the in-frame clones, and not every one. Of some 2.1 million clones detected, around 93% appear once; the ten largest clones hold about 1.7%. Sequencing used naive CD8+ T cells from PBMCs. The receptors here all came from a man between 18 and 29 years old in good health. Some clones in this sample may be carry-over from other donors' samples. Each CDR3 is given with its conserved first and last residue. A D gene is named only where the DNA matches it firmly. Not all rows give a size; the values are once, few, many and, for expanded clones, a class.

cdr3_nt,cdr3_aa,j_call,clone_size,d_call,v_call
TGTGCCATCAGTGAGTTAGGCGTATCTACGCTGGACCGATGGGACACTGAAGCTTTCTTT,CAISELGVSTLDRWDTEAFF,TRBJ1-1,-,-,TRBV10-3
TGCGCCAGCAGCTTGGGGGTAGCGGGCACCTCCTACGAGCAGTACTTC,CASSLGVAGTSYEQYF,TRBJ2-7,-,TRBD2,TRBV5-1
TGTGCCAGCAGTTTTGACGATCCTTTAAACTATGGCTACACCTTC,CASSFDDPLNYGYTF,TRBJ1-2,once,-,TRBV6-1
TGTGCCAGCAGTTTAAGGGGGCGCCGGGATCCCTATGGCTACACCTTC,CASSLRGRRDPYGYTF,TRBJ1-2,-,TRBD1,TRBV27
TGCAGCGTTGAAGGGGACGGCCGCTATGGCTACACCTTC,CSVEGDGRYGYTF,TRBJ1-2,-,-,TRBV29-1
TGTGCCAGCAGTTACTCGGAGCCTCACCTGGGAGAGCCCCAGCATTTT,CASSYSEPHLGEPQHF,TRBJ1-5,-,-,TRBV6-5
TGTGCCAGTGCAGGCAGCAATCAGCCCCAGCATTTT,CASAGSNQPQHF,TRBJ1-5,-,-,TRBV19
TGTGCCAGCAACGTGGGGCAGACTGGCACCATATATTTT,CASNVGQTGTIYF,TRBJ1-3,-,-,TRBV5-8
TGCGCCAGCAGCTTGGCCCTGGGGTACGAGCAGTACTTC,CASSLALGYEQYF,TRBJ2-7,-,-,TRBV5-1
TGTGCCAGCAGCTGGGGACCGAATGAGCAGTTCTTC,CASSWGPNEQFF,TRBJ2-1,-,-,TRBV11-2
TGTGCCAGCAGCTTAAGCGGCATCGGGGAGCTGTTTTTT,CASSLSGIGELFF,TRBJ2-2,-,-,TRBV7-9
TGTGCCAGCAGTTCCAGGGTGAGCTCCTACGAGCAGTACTTC,CASSSRVSSYEQYF,TRBJ2-7,-,-,TRBV27
TGCGCCAGCAGCCAATTCCTCTCCCGAGATAGCAATCAGCCCCAGCATTTT,CASSQFLSRDSNQPQHF,TRBJ1-5,-,-,TRBV4-1
TGTGCCAGCAGCTCAGGACAGGGGGCCGGCTATGGCTACACCTTC,CASSSGQGAGYGYTF,TRBJ1-2,once,TRBD1,TRBV7-8
TGTGCCAGCAGGCCTCGGACTGCCCGCGGGGGGAACACTGAAGCTTTCTTT,CASRPRTARGGNTEAFF,TRBJ1-1,-,-,TRBV28
TGTGCCACCAGCAGAGGCCCAAGCTCAAGGGTCGCCGGCTACACCTTC,CATSRGPSSRVAGYTF,TRBJ1-2,-,-,TRBV15
TGTGCCTGGGCCCCCGGGACCGGGGAGCTGTTTTTT,CAWAPGTGELFF,TRBJ2-2,few,-,TRBV30
TGTGCCACCAGCAGAGTGGGACAGGGAGGCTCCTACGAGCAGTACTTC,CATSRVGQGGSYEQYF,TRBJ2-7,-,TRBD1,TRBV15
TGTGCCAGCAGCCAAGTAGACAGGTATAGCAATCAGCCCCAGCATTTT,CASSQVDRYSNQPQHF,TRBJ1-5,-,-,TRBV4-2
TGCGCCAGCAGCTCAGAGGGTCGGACAGCGTACGGCTACACCTTC,CASSSEGRTAYGYTF,TRBJ1-2,-,-,TRBV5-1
TGTGCCAGCAGGCCAGGGGTTTGGTCTGGAAACACCATATATTTT,CASRPGVWSGNTIYF,TRBJ1-3,-,-,TRBV28
TGTGCCAGCAGCGAGACTAGCGGGAGGGCCGGATCCTACAATGAGCAGTTCTTC,CASSETSGRAGSYNEQFF,TRBJ2-1,-,TRBD2,TRBV9
TGTGCCAGCAGCCTTGAGGACAGGGGCTCCTACGAGCAGTACTTC,CASSLEDRGSYEQYF,TRBJ2-7,once,TRBD1,TRBV7-6
TGTGCCAGCAGCGCCTCCGGCGGGGCCACCTACGAGCAGTACTTC,CASSASGGATYEQYF,TRBJ2-7,-,-,TRBV9
TGTGCCAGCAGCTTAGCGGGCGTCTCCTACGAGCAGTACTTC,CASSLAGVSYEQYF,TRBJ2-7,-,-,TRBV7-9
TGCGCCAGCAGCGGAATGGGACAGCTTAATGAAAAACTGTTTTTT,CASSGMGQLNEKLFF,TRBJ1-4,-,TRBD1,TRBV5-1
TGCGCCAGCAGCTCATCTAACAAGGGGGCGAGGGTTGAGGGCACAGATACGCAGTATTTT,CASSSSNKGARVEGTDTQYF,TRBJ2-3,-,TRBD1,TRBV5-1
TGTGCCAGCAGTTTATCCCGGACAGGGCCCCGCGATACGCAGTATTTT,CASSLSRTGPRDTQYF,TRBJ2-3,-,TRBD1,TRBV28
TGTGCCACCAGCAGAGAACGGGGACCCTCCTACGAGCAGTACTTC,CATSRERGPSYEQYF,TRBJ2-7,-,-,TRBV15
TGTGCCAGCTCGCCTTCTCGGACAGCGAGAGCAACTAATGAAAAACTGTTTTTT,CASSPSRTARATNEKLFF,TRBJ1-4,-,-,TRBV18
TGTGCCAGCAGTTTATCTACCGGGACAGTCTCCTACGAGCAGTACTTC,CASSLSTGTVSYEQYF,TRBJ2-7,-,TRBD1,TRBV27
TGTGCCAGCAGTTTCGGGGGCGGAGAGTGGGCCCAGCATTTT,CASSFGGGEWAQHF,TRBJ1-5,-,-,TRBV27
TGTGCCAGCAGCTCTAGACAGGGGAGGACAGATACGCAGTATTTT,CASSSRQGRTDTQYF,TRBJ2-3,-,TRBD1,TRBV7-9
TGTGCCAGCAGTGAATTTTACGGCCAGACTGAAGCTTTCTTT,CASSEFYGQTEAFF,TRBJ1-1,-,-,TRBV6-1
TGTGCCAGCAGGCCGACAGATATGACCTACGAGCAGTACTTC,CASRPTDMTYEQYF,TRBJ2-7,-,-,TRBV14
TGTGCCAGCAGCTTAGAACTAGCGGGAGGCATTGGTCAAGAGACCCAGTACTTC,CASSLELAGGIGQETQYF,TRBJ2-5,-,TRBD2,TRBV7-9
TGTGCCAGCAGTTTACGGTTTAGAGGGGGGGATACGCAGTATTTT,CASSLRFRGGDTQYF,TRBJ2-3,-,-,TRBV27
TGTGCCACCACTCTGGGGGGGGGAGATACGCAGTATTTT,CATTLGGGDTQYF,TRBJ2-3,-,TRBD2,TRBV10-3
TGTGCCAGCAGCACAGGGACTAGCGGATACACAGATACGCAGTATTTT,CASSTGTSGYTDTQYF,TRBJ2-3,-,TRBD2,TRBV7-8
TGTGCCAGCAGTTTAGGGGTAAGGGCGGGCTACACCTTC,CASSLGVRAGYTF,TRBJ1-2,few,-,TRBV27
TGTGCCAGCAGCTACGGACTAGCGGGAGCCTACGAGCAGTACTTC,CASSYGLAGAYEQYF,TRBJ2-7,-,TRBD2,TRBV28
TGTGCTAGTGGTCTCCTCCCGACAGGAGGCAAGGATGGCTACACCTTC,CASGLLPTGGKDGYTF,TRBJ1-2,-,-,TRBV12-5
TGTGCCAGCACCGAAGACTCCTCCTACGAGCAGTACTTC,CASTEDSSYEQYF,TRBJ2-7,-,-,TRBV7-9
TGTGCCAGCAGCCAGCTAGCGGGAGTTTCCGATACGCAGTATTTT,CASSQLAGVSDTQYF,TRBJ2-3,-,TRBD2,TRBV5-4
TGTGCCAGCTCCGTCCGGGACGGCTCCTACAATGAGCAGTTCTTC,CASSVRDGSYNEQFF,TRBJ2-1,-,-,TRBV6-1
TGTGCCAGCAGCTTATCAGGGGAAGGAAGGGAGCTGTTTTTT,CASSLSGEGRELFF,TRBJ2-2,-,-,TRBV11-2
TGCGCCAGCATGTGGACTAGCGGGGGCTTGAATGAGCAGTTCTTC,CASMWTSGGLNEQFF,TRBJ2-1,-,TRBD2,TRBV5-1
TGTGCCAGCTGTCGAAGGGGGAGGACCGGGGAGCTGTTTTTT,CASCRRGRTGELFF,TRBJ2-2,few,-,TRBV21-1
TGTGCCAGCAGGGTAGGGGGAGAAGGGGTCGCTGAAGCTTTCTTT,CASRVGGEGVAEAFF,TRBJ1-1,-,-,TRBV27
TGTGCCAGCAGTGATTGGGGTGGTCGGGAGACCCAGTACTTC,CASSDWGGRETQYF,TRBJ2-5,-,-,TRBV2
TGTGCCAGCAGCCCTCTGGGTAGCGGGGTCTCCTACGAGCAGTACTTC,CASSPLGSGVSYEQYF,TRBJ2-7,-,TRBD2,TRBV7-9